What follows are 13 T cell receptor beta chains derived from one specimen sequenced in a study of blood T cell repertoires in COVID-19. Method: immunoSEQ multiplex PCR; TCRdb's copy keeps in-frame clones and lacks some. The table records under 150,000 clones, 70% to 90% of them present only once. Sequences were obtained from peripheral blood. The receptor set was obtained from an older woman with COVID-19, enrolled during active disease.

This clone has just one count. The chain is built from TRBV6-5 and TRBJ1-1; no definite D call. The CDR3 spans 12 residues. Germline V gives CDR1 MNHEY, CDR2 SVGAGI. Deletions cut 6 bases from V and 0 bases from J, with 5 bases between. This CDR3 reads CASRALNTEAFF. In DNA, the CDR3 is TGTGCCAGCAGGGCCCTGAACACTGAAGCTTTCTTT.

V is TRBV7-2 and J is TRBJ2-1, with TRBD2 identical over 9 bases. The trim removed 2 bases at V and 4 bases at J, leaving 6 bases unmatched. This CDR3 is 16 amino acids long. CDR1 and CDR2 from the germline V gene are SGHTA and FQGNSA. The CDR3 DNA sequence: TGTGCCAGCAGCTTATTGTCTAGCGGGGTATACAATGAGCAGTTCTTC. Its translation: CASSLLSSGVYNEQFF.

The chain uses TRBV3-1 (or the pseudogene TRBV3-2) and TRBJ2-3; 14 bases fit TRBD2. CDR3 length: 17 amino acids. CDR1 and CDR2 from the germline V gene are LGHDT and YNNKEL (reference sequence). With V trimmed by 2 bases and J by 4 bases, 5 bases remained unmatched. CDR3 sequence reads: CASSQPGLAGGADTQYF. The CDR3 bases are TGTGCCAGCAGCCAACCCGGACTAGCGGGGGGAGCAGATACGCAGTATTTT.

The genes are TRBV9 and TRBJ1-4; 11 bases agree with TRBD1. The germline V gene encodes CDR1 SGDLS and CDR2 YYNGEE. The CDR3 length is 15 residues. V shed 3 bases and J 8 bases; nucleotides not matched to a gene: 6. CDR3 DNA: TGTGCCAGCAGCGAAGGACAGGGGGCCTTCGAAAAACTGTTTTTT. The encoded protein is CASSEGQGAFEKLFF.

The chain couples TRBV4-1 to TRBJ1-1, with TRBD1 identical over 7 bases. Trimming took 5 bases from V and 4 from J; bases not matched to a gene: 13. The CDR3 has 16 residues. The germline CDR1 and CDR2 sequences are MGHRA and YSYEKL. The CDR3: CASSGTEITSVTEAFF. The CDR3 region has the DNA TGCGCCAGCAGCGGGACAGAAATTACGTCCGTCACTGAAGCTTTCTTT.

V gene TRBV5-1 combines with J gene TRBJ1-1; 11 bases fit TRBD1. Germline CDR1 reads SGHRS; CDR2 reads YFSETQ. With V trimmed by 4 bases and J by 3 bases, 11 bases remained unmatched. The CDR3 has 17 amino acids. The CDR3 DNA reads TGCGCCAGCAGCCCGGACAGGGGGCTATGGGGCGACACTGAAGCTTTCTTT. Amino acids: CASSPDRGLWGDTEAFF.

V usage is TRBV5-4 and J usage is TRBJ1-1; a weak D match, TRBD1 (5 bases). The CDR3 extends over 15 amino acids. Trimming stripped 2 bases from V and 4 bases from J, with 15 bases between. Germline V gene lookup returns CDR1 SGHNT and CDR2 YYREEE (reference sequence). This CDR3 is CASSLSVGEGTEAFF. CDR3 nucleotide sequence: TGTGCCAGCAGCTTAAGTGTGGGGGAGGGCACTGAAGCTTTCTTT.

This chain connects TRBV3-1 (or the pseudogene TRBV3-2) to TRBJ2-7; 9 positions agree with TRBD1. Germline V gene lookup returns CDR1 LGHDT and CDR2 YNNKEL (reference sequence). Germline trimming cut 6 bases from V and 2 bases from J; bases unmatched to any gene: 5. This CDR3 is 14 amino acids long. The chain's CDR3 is CASSTGQGTYEQYF. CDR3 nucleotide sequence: TGTGCCAGCAGTACGGGACAGGGTACCTACGAGCAGTACTTC.

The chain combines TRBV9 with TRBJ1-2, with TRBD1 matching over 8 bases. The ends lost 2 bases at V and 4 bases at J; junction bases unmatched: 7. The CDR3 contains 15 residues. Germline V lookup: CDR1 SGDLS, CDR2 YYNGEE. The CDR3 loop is CASSVKTGEPYGYTF. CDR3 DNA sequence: TGTGCCAGCAGCGTGAAGACAGGGGAACCCTATGGCTACACCTTC.

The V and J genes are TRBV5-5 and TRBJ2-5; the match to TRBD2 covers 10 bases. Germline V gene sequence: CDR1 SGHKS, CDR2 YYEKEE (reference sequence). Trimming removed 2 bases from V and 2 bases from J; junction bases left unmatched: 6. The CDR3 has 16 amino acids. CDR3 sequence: CASSFSAGGDQETQYF. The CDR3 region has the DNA TGTGCCAGCAGCTTCTCAGCGGGGGGGGATCAAGAGACCCAGTACTTC.

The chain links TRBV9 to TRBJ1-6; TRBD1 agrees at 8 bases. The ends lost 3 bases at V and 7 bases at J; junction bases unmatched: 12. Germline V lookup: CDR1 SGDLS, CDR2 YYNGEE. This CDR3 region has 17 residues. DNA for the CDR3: TGTGCCAGCAGCGCTCTACTCCGGGACAGGAGAAATTCACCCCTCCACTTT. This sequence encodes CASSALLRDRRNSPLHF.

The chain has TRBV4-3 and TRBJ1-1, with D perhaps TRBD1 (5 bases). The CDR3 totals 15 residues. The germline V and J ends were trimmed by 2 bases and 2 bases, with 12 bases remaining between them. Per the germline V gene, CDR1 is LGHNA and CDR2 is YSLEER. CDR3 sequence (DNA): TGCGCCAGCAGCCAACCCGGGGACTTAAACACTGAAGCTTTCTTT. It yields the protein CASSQPGDLNTEAFF.

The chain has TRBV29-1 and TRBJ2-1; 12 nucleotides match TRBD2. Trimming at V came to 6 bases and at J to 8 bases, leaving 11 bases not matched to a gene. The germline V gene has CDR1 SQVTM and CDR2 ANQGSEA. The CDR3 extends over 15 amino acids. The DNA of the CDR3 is TGCAGCGTAGTCCAATCTAGCGGGGGGGCGCATGAGCAGTTCTTC. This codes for CSVVQSSGGAHEQFF.